This T cell receptor (beta chain) stems from a study of blood T cell repertoires in COVID-19 (dated by TCRdb to the early 2020s). Background on the whole study: Collaborator samples came from the United States, Italy and Spain and covered acute and convalescent phases of COVID-19. The prospective study material was composed of cDNA or gDNA derived from T cells, B-cell-depleted T cells, or PBMCs. Subjects who had been exposed to COVID-19, were actively infected with it, or had recovered from it provided the deeply sampled blood TCRbeta repertoires that made up the dataset. A freely available public database, intended as a resource for researchers studying the immune response to SARS-CoV-2, is where the repertoires were released. The samples were drawn from the first 160 participants of the ongoing ImmuneRACE study and from 1,254 subjects provided by 6 global collaborators. Nearly every sample came with metadata listing a de-identified subject ID, COVID-19 status, age in years and sex. Where available, HLA class I and class II types were taken from metadata supplied by the sample provider and were not determined by assay-based typing. Results the study describes overall, beyond this receptor: The quantity of clinical and demographic metadata differed by source and by participant and was supplied without curation.

Note on this clone: This clone's antigen is unknown. Base qualities are missing; no much larger clone stands one base away.

Collaborating institutions collected whole blood in K2EDTA tubes following their own protocols. For TCRbeta analysis, collaborators shipped samples in one of three forms: frozen whole blood, isolated PBMCs, or DNA extracted from either of those sample types. Relative to germline, V is 4 bases shorter and J is 6 bases shorter, with 13 bases between their ends. From cysteine to phenylalanine, the CDR3 is 12 amino acids long. Only the CDR3 region is kept as DNA, spanning 36 bases read in frame from base 1. As encoded in the germline V gene, CDR1 is SQVTM while CDR2 is ANQGSEA. TCRbeta CDR3 regions were amplified from genomic DNA by means of the immunoSEQ Assay, a bias-controlled multiplex PCR. As for how the authors treated the data: Nucleated cell counts per sample were estimated from amplification of reference gene primers within the assay. To quantify the absolute abundance of each unique TCRbeta CDR3 rearrangement, sequence reads were collapsed and filtered. For each sample, productive Simpson clonality was calculated as the square root of Simpson's diversity index across productive rearrangements. This immuneACCESS table, as held by TCRdb, lists in-frame sequences with V and J called but not all clones. Of the missing ones, under half trace to an unresolved V gene in checked studies; the others have no known cause. Clone size and V and J calls were adopted from that table, with D and trimming inferred from the DNA. The sample contains 130,000 to 150,000 clones, around 79% of them found a single time. The ten largest clones represent less than 4.5% of the sample.

The sample consisted of peripheral blood. The chain uses TRBV29-1 and TRBJ2-7; tentative D gene TRBD1, with 5 bases matching. This receptor was obtained from a man in his 60s with acute or convalescent COVID-19. The CDR3 has the sequence CSVVVQAREQYF. The nucleotide sequence reads as follows: TGCAGCGTTGTAGTACAGGCTCGCGAGCAGTACTTC.